This T cell receptor beta chain was identified during a study of blood T cell repertoires in COVID-19. Study information: COVID-19 samples, acute and convalescent, were from the United States, Italy and Spain. Nucleic acid was either cDNA or gDNA, and it came from T cells, B-cell-depleted T cells, or PBMCs.

Using immunoSEQ multiplex PCR, the repertoire was profiled, and TCRdb retains in-frame clones only, with some absent. The sample includes approximately 74,000 clones, roughly four fifths seen only once; the top ten take less than 45%. With 0 bases removed from V and 7 bases from J, the gap between germline ends came to 12 bases. The V gene's germline CDR1 is LGHDT and CDR2 YNNKEL (reference sequence). CDR3 size: 14 residues. The rearrangement joins TRBV3-1 (or the pseudogene TRBV3-2) to TRBJ1-1, with D tentatively TRBD1 (6 bases). Sequencing input: peripheral blood. The receptor comes from a man aged 65 to 79 with acute or convalescent COVID-19. DNA for the CDR3: TGTGCCAGCAGCCAAGACGGACAGCATCTTGAAGCTTTCTTT. This codes for CASSQDGQHLEAFF.